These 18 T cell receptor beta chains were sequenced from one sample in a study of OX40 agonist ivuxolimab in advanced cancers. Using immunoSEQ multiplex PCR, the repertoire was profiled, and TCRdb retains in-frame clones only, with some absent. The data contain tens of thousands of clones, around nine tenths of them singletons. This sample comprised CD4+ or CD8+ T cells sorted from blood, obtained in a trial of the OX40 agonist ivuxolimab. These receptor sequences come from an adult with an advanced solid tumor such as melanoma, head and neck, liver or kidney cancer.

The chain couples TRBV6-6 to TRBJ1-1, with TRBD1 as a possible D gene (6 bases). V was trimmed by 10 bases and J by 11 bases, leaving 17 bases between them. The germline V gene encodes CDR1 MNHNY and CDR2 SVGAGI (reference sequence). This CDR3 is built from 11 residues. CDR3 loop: CATLQGSNAFF. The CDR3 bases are TGTGCCACCCTCCAGGGGAGCAACGCTTTCTTT.

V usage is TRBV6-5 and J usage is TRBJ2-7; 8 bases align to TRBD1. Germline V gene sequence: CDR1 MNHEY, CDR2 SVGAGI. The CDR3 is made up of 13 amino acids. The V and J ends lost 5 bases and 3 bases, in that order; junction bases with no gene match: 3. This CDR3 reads CASSGTGGYEQYF. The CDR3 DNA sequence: TGTGCCAGCAGTGGTACAGGGGGCTACGAGCAGTACTTC.

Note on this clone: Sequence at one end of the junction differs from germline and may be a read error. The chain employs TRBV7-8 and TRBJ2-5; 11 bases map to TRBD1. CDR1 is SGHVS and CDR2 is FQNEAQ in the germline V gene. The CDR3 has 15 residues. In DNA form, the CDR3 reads TGTGCCAGCAGCCTAGCTGGGACAGGGGGGGAGACCCAGTACTTC. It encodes CASSLAGTGGETQYF.

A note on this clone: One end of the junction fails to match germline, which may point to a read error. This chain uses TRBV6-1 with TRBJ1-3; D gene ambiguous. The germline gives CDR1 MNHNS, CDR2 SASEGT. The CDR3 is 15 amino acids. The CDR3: CASSPGLPPGNTIYF. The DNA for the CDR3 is TGTGCCAGCAGTCCAGGACTTCCGCCTGGGAACACCATATATTTT.

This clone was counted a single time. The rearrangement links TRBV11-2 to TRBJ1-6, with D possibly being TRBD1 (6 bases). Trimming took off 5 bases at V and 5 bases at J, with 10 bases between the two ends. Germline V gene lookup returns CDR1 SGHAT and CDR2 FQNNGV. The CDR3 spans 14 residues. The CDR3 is CASSPGTHNSPLHF. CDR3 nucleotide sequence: TGTGCCAGCAGCCCGGGGACACATAATTCACCCCTCCACTTT.

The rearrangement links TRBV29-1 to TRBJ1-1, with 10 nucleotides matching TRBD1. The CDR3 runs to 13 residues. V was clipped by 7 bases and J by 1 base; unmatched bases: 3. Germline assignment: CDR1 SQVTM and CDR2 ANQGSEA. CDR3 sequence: CSGTGGGNTEAFF. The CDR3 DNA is TGCAGCGGGACAGGGGGTGGGAACACTGAAGCTTTCTTT.

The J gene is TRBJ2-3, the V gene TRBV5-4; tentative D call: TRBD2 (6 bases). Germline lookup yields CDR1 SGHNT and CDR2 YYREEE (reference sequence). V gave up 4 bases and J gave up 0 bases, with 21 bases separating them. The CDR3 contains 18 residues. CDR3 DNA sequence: TGTGCCAGCAGCAAGCCATTGGGGGGAAATCCTAGCACAGATACGCAGTATTTT. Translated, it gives CASSKPLGGNPSTDTQYF.

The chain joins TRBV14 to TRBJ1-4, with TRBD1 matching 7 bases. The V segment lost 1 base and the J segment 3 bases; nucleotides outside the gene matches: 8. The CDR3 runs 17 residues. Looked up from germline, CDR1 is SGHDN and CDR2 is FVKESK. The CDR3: CASSQVGRQGPNEKLFF. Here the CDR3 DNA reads TGTGCCAGCAGCCAAGTGGGCAGACAGGGACCTAATGAAAAACTGTTTTTT.

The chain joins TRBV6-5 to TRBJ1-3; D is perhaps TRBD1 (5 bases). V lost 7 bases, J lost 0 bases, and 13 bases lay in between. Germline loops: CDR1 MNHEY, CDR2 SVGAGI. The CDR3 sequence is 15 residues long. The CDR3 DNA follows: TGTGCCAGCACTCGACAGCTAAGCTCTGGAAACACCATATATTTT. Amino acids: CASTRQLSSGNTIYF.

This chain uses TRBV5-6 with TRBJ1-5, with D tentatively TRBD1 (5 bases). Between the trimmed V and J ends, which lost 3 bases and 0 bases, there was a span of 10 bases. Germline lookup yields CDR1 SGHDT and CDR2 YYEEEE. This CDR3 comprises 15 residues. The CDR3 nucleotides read TGTGCCAGCAGCTCCCGGGGGTATAGCAATCAGCCCCAGCATTTT. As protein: CASSSRGYSNQPQHF.

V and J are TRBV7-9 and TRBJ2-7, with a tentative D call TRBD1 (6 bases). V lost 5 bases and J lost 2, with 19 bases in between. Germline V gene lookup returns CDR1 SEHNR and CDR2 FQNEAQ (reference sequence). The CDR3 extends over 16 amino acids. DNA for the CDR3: TGTGCCAGCAGCCCCGAAGGACAGATTTTTACCTACGAGCAGTACTTC. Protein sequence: CASSPEGQIFTYEQYF.

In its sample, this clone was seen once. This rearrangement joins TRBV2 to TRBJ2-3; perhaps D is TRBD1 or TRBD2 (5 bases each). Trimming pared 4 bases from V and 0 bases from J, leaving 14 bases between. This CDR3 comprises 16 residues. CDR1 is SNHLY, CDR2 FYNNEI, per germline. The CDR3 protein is CASSGQRVLSTDTQYF. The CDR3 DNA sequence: TGTGCCAGCAGTGGACAGAGGGTACTCAGCACAGATACGCAGTATTTT.

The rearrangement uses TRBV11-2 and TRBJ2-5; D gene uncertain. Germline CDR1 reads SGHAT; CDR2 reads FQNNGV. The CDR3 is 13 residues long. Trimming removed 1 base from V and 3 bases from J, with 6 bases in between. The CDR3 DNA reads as TGTGCCAGCAGCTTAGGGGCAAAAGAGACCCAGTACTTC. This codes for CASSLGAKETQYF.

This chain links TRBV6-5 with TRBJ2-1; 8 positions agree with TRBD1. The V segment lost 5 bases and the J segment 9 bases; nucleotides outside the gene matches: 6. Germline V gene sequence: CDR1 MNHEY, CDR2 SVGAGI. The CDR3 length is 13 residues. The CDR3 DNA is TGTGCCAGCAGTCTCGGACAGGGCCGTGAGCAGTTCTTC. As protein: CASSLGQGREQFF.

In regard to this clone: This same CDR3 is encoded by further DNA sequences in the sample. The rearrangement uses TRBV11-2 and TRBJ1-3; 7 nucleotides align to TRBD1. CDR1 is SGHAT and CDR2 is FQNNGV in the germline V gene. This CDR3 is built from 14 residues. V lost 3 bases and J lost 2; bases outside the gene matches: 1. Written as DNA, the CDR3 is TGTGCCAGCAGCTTTACAGGGGCTGGAAACACCATATATTTT. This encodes CASSFTGAGNTIYF.

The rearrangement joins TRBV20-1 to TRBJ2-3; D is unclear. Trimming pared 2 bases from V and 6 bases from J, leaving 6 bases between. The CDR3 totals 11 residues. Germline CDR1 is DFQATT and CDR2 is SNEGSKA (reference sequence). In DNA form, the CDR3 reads TGCAGTGCTAGAACTTTGGATACGCAGTATTTT. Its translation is CSARTLDTQYF.

The CDR3 region has the DNA TGTGCCAGTAGTTTCTCACAGGTGGTAACTGAAGCTTTCTTT. This sequence encodes CASSFSQVVTEAFF. The gene calls are TRBV19 and TRBJ1-1, with a possible D match to TRBD1 (5 bases). V was trimmed by 5 bases and J by 5 bases, leaving 15 bases between them. The CDR3 contains 14 residues. CDR1 is LNHDA and CDR2 is SQIVND in the germline V gene (reference sequence).

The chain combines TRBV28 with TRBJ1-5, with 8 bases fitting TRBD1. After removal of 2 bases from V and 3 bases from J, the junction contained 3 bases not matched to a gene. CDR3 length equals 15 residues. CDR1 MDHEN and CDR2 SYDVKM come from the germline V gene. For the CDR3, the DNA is TGTGCCAGCAGTTTACTGGACAGGGACAATCAGCCCCAGCATTTT. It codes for CASSLLDRDNQPQHF.